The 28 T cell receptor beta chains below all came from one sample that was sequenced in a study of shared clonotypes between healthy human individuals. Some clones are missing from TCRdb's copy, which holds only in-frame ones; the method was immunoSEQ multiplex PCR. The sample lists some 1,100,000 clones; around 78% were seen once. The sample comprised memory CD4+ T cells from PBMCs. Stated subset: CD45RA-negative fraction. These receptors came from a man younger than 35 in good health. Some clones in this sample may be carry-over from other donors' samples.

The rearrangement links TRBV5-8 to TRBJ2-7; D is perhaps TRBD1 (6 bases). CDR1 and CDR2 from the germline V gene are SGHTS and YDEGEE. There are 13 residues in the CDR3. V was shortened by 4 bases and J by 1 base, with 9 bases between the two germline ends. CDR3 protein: CASSGTISYEQYF. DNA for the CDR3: TGTGCCAGCAGCGGGACAATATCCTACGAGCAGTACTTC.

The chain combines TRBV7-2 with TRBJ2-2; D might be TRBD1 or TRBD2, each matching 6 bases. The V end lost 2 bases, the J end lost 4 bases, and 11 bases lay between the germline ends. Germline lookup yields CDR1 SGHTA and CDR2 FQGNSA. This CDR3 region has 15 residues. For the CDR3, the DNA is TGTGCCAGCAGCTTACCGGGGGCAGGCACCGGGGAGCTGTTTTTT. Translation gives CASSLPGAGTGELFF.

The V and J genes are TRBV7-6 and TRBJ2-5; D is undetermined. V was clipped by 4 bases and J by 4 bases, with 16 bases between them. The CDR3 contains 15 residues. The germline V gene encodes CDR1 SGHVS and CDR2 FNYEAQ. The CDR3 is CASSSQLLPTETQYF. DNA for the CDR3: TGTGCCAGCAGCTCCCAATTGCTGCCCACAGAGACCCAGTACTTC. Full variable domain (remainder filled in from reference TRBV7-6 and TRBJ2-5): GAGVSQSPRYKVTKRGQDVALRCDPISGHVSLYWYRQALGQGPEFLTYFNYEAQQDKSGLPNDRFSAERPEGSISTLTIQRTEQRDSAMYRCASSSQLLPTETQYFGPGTRLLVL.

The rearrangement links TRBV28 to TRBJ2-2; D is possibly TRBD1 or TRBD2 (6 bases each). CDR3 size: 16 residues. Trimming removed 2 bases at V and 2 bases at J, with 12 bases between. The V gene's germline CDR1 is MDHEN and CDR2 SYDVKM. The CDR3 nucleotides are TGTGCCAGCAGTTTAGGGTCGGGGGCAAACACCGGGGAGCTGTTTTTT. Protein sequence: CASSLGSGANTGELFF.

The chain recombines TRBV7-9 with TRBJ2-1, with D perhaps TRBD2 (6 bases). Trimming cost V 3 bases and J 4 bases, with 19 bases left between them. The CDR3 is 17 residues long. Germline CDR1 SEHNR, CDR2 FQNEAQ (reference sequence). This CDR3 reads CASSLRSVPGGYNEQFF. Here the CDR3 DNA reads TGTGCCAGCAGCTTGAGGTCGGTACCCGGGGGTTACAATGAGCAGTTCTTC.

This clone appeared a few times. CDR3: CASSRGQQETQYF. The CDR3 region has the DNA TGTGCCAGCAGCCGGGGACAGCAAGAGACCCAGTACTTC. The rearrangement links TRBV7-2 to TRBJ2-5; 7 nucleotides agree with TRBD1. CDR3 length equals 13 residues. Germline lookup yields CDR1 SGHTA and CDR2 FQGNSA. The V gene end was trimmed by 5 bases and the J gene end by 2 bases; junction bases not matched to a gene: 2.

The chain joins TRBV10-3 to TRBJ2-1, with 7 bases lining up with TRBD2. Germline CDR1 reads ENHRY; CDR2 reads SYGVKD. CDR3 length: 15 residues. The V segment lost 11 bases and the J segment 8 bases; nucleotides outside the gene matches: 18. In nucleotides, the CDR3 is TGTGCCGCGGCTCCTGGGAGGGAGAGCAGGGATGAGCAGTTCTTC. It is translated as CAAAPGRESRDEQFF.

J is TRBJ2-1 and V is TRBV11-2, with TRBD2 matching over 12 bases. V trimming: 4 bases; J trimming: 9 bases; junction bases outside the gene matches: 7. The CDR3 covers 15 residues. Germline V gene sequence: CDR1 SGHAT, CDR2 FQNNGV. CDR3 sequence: CASSSRLAGVVEQFF. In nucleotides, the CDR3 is TGTGCCAGCAGCTCAAGACTAGCGGGAGTAGTTGAGCAGTTCTTC.

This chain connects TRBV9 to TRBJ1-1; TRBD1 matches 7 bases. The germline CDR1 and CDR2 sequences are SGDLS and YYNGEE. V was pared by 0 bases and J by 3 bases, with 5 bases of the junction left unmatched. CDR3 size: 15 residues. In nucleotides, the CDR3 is TGTGCCAGCAGCGTAGACCAGGGGGTGTACACTGAAGCTTTCTTT. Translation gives CASSVDQGVYTEAFF.

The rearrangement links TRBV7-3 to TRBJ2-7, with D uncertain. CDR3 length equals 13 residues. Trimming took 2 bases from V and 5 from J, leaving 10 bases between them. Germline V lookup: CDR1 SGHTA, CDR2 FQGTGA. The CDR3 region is CASSLGPKDEQYF. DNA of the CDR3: TGTGCCAGCAGCTTAGGGCCGAAAGACGAGCAGTACTTC.

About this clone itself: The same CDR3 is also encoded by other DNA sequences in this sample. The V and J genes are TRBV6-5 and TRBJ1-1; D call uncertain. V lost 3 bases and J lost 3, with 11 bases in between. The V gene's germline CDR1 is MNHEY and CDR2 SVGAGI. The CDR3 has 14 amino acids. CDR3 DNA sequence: TGTGCCAGCAGTTATTCCCGCGGCGACACTGAAGCTTTCTTT. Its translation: CASSYSRGDTEAFF.

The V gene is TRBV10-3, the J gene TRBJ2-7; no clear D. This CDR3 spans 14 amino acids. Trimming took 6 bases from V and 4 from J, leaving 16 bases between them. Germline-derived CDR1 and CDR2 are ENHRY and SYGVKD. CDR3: CAIRSIVRGYEQYF. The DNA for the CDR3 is TGTGCCATCAGATCAATAGTCCGAGGTTACGAGCAGTACTTC.

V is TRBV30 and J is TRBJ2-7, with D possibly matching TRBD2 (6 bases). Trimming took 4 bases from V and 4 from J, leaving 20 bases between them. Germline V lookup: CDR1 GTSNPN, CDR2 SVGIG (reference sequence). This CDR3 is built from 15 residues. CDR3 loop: CAWNPIRPGAYEQYF. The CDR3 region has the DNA TGTGCCTGGAACCCCATCCGCCCGGGAGCTTACGAGCAGTACTTC.

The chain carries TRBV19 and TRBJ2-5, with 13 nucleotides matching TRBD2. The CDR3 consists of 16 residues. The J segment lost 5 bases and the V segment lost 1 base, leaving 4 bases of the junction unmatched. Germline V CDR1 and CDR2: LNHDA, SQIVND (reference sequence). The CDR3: CASSIGTSGSGETQYF. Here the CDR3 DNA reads TGTGCCAGTAGTATAGGGACTAGCGGGAGCGGGGAGACCCAGTACTTC.

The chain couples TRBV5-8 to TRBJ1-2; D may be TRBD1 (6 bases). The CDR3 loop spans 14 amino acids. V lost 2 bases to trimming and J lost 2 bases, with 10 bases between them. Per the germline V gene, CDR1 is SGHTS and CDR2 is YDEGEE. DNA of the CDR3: TGTGCCAGCAGCTTCGGGGGGGCAAACTATGGCTACACCTTC. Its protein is CASSFGGANYGYTF.

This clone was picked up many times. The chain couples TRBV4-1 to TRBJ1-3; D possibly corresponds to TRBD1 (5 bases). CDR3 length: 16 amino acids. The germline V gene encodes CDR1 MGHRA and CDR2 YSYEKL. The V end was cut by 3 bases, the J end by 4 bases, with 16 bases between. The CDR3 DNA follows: TGCGCCAGCAGCCATAACTCAGGGACTTCAGGAAACACCATATATTTT. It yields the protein CASSHNSGTSGNTIYF.

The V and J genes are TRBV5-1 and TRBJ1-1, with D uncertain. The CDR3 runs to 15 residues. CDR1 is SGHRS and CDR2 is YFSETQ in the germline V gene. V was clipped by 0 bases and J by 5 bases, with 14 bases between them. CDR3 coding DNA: TGCGCCAGCAGCTTGGTGCCGGGGTCGGGTACTGAAGCTTTCTTT. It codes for CASSLVPGSGTEAFF.

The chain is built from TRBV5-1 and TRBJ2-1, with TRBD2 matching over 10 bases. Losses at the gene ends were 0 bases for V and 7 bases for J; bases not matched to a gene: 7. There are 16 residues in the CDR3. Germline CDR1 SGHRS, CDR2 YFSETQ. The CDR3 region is CASSLEWLAGVNEQFF. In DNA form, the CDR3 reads TGCGCCAGCAGCTTGGAGTGGCTAGCGGGAGTGAATGAGCAGTTCTTC.

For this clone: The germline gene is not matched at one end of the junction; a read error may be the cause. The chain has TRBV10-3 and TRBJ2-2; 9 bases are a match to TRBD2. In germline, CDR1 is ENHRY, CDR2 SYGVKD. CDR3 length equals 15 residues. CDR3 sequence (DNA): TGTGCCATCAGTTCCGGGACTAGCCACCCCGGGGAACTGTTTTTT. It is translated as CAISSGTSHPGELFF.

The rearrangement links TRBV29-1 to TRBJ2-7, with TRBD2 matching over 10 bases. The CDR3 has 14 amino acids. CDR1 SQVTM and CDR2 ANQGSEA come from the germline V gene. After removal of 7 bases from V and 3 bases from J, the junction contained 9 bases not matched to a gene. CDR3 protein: CSARAGTSDYEQYF. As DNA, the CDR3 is TGCAGCGCTAGAGCCGGGACTAGCGACTACGAGCAGTACTTC.

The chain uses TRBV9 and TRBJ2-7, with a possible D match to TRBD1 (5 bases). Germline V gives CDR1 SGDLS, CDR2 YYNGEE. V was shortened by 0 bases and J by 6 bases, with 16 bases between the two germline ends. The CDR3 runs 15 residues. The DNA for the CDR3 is TGTGCCAGCAGCGTAGAGGGGTCGTACCTGGGCGAGCAGTACTTC. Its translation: CASSVEGSYLGEQYF.

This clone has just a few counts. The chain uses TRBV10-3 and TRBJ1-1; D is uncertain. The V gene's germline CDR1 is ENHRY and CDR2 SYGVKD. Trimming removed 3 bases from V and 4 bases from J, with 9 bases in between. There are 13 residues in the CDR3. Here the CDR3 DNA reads TGTGCCATCAGTGACAGCCCGGGCACTGAAGCTTTCTTT. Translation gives CAISDSPGTEAFF.

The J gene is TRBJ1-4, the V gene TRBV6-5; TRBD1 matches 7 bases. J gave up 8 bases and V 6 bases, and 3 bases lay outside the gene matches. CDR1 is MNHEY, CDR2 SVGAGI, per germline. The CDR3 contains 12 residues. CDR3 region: CASSIRGEKLFF. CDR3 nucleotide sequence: TGTGCCAGCAGCATCAGGGGGGAAAAACTGTTTTTT.

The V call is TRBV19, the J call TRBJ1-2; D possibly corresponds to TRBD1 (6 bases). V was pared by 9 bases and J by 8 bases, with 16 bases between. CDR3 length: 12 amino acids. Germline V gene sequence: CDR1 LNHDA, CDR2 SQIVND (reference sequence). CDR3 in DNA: TGTGCCAGCAAACGCGTGGGGGCCGGCTACACCTTC. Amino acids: CASKRVGAGYTF. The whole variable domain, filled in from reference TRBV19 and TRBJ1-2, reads DGGITQSPKYLFRKEGQNVTLSCEQNLNHDAMYWYRQDPGQGLRLIYYSQIVNDFQKGDIAEGYSVSREKKESFPLTVTSAQKNPTAFYLCASKRVGAGYTFGSGTRLTVV.

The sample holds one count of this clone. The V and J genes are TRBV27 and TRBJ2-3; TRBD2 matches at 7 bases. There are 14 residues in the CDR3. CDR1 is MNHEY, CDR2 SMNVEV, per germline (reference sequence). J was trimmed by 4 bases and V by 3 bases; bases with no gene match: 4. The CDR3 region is CASSLRTRPDTQYF. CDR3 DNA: TGTGCCAGCAGTTTGAGGACTAGACCAGATACGCAGTATTTT.

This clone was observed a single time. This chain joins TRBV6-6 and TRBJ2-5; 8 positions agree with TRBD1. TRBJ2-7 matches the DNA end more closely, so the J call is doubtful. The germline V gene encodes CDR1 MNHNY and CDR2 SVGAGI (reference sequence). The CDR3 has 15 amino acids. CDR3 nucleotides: TGTGCCAGCAGTTCCCAGGGGGCTCTCATGAACGAGCAGTACTTC. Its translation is CASSSQGALMNEQYF.

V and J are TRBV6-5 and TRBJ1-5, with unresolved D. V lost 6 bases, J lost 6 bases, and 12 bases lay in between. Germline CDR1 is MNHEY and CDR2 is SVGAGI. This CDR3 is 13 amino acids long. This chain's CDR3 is CASSPGVAQPQHF. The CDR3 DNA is TGTGCCAGCAGCCCTGGGGTTGCTCAGCCCCAGCATTTT.

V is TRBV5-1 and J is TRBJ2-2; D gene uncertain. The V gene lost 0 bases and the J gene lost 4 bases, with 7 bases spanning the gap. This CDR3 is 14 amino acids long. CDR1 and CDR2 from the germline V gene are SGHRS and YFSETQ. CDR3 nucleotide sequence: TGCGCCAGCAGCTTGGCTCAGCCCACCGGGGAGCTGTTTTTT. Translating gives CASSLAQPTGELFF.